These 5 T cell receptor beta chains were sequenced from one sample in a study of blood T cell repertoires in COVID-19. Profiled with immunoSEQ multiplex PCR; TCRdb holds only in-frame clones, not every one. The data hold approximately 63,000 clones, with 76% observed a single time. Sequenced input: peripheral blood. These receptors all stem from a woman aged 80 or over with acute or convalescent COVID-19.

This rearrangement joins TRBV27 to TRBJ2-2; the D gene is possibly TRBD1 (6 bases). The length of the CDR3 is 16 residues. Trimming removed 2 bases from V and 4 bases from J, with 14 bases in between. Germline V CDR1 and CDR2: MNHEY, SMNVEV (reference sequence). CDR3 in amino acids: CASSLSSQGSTGELFF. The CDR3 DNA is TGTGCCAGCAGTTTAAGTTCACAGGGCTCCACCGGGGAGCTGTTTTTT.

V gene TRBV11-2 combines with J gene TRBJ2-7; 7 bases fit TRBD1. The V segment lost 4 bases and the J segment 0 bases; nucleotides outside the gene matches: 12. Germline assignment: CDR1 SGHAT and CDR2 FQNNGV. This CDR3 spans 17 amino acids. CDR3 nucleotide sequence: TGTGCCAGCAGCTCCCCCCGGGACAGCCGTCTCTCCTACGAGCAGTACTTC. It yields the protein CASSSPRDSRLSYEQYF.

CDR3 nucleotide sequence: TGTGCCAGCAGAGGACAGGGGGCTTCTGAAAAACTGTTTTTT. It yields the protein CASRGQGASEKLFF. The gene calls are TRBV5-4 and TRBJ1-4; 11 positions agree with TRBD1. The CDR3 has 14 residues. Germline V lookup: CDR1 SGHNT, CDR2 YYREEE (reference sequence). The trim removed 5 bases at V and 7 bases at J, leaving 4 bases unmatched.

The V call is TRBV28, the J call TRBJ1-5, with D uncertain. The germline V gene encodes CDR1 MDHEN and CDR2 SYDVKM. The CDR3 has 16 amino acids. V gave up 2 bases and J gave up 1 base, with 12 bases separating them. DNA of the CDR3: TGTGCCAGCAGTTTAGGAGGACTTCAGAGCAATCAGCCCCAGCATTTT. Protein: CASSLGGLQSNQPQHF.

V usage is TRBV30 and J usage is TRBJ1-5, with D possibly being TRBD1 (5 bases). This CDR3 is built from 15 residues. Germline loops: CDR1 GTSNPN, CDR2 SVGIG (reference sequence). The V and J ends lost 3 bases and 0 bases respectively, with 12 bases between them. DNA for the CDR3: TGTGCCTGGAGCCTGAGAAGGGGTAGCAATCAGCCCCAGCATTTT. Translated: CAWSLRRGSNQPQHF.